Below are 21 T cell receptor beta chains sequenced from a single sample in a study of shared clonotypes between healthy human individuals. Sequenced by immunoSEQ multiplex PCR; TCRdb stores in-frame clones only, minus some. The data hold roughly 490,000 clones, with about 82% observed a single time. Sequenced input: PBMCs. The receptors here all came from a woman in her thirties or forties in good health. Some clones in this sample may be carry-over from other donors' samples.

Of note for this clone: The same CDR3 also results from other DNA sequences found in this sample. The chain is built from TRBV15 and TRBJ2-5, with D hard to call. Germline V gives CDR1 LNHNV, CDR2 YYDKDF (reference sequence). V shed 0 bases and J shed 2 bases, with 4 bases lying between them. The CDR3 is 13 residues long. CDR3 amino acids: CATSRDRQETQYF. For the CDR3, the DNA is TGTGCCACCAGCAGAGACAGGCAAGAGACCCAGTACTTC.

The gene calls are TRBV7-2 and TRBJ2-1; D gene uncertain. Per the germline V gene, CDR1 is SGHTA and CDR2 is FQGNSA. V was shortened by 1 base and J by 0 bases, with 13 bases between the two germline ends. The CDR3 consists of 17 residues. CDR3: CASSLESAQSSYNEQFF. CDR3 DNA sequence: TGTGCCAGCAGCTTAGAGTCCGCCCAGAGCTCCTACAATGAGCAGTTCTTC.

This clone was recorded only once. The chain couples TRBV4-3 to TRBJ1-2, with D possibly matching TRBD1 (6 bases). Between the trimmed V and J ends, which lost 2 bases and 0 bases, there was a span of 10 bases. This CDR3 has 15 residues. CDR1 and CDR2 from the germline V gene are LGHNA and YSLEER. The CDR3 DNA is TGCGCCAGCAGCCAAAGGACAGTCTCTAACTATGGCTACACCTTC. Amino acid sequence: CASSQRTVSNYGYTF.

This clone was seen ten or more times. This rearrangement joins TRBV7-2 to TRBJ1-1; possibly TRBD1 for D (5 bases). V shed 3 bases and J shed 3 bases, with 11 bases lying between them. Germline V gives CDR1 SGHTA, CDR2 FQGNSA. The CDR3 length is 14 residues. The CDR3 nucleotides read TGTGCCAGCAGCTTCCAGGGTTTTGACACTGAAGCTTTCTTT. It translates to CASSFQGFDTEAFF.

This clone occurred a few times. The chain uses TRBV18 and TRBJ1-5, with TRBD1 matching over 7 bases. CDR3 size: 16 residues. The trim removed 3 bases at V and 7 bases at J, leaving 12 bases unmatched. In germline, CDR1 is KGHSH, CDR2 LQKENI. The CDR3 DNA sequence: TGTGCCAGCTCACCGGGGGAAAGGCAGGGGGAACAGCCCCAGCATTTT. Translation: CASSPGERQGEQPQHF.

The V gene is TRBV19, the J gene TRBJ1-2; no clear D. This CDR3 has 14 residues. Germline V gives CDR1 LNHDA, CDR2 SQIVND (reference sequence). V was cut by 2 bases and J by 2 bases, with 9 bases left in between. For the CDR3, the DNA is TGTGCCAGTAGTATACAAGGCGGAAACTATGGCTACACCTTC. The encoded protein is CASSIQGGNYGYTF.

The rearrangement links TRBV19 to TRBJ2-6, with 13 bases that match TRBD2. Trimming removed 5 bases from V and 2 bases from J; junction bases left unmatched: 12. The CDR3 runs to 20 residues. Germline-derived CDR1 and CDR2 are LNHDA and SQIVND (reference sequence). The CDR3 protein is CASSDRTSGSHWAGANVLTF. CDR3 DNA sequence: TGTGCCAGTAGTGATCGGACTAGCGGGAGTCATTGGGCTGGGGCCAACGTCCTGACTTTC.

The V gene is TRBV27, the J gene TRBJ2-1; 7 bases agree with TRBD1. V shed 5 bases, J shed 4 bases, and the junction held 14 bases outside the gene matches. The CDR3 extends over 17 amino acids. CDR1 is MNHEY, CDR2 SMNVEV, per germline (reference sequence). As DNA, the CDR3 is TGTGCCAGCAGTGGCCTATTATCTATGGGACAGTACAATGAGCAGTTCTTC. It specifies CASSGLLSMGQYNEQFF.

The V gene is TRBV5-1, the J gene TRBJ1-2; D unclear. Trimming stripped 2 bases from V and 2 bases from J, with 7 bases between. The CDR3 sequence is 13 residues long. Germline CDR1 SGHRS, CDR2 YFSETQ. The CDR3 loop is CASSFGQNYGYTF. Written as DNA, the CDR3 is TGCGCCAGCAGCTTCGGGCAGAACTATGGCTACACCTTC.

In nucleotides, the CDR3 is TGTGCCAGCAGCTTGGGCCATTACGAGCAGTACTTC. Translation gives CASSLGHYEQYF. The gene calls are TRBV5-6 and TRBJ2-7, with D hard to call. The CDR3 totals 12 residues. Trimming took 0 bases from V and 4 from J, leaving 5 bases between them. The germline gives CDR1 SGHDT, CDR2 YYEEEE.

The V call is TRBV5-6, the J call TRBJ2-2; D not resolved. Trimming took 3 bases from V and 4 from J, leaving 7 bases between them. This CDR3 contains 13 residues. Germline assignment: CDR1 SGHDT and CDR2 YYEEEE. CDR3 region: CASSSVGTGELFF. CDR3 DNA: TGTGCCAGCAGCTCCGTTGGCACCGGGGAGCTGTTTTTT.

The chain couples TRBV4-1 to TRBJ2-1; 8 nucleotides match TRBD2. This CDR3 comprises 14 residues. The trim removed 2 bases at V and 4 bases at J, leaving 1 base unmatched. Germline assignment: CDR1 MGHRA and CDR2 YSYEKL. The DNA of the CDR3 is TGCGCCAGCAGCCAAATAGCGGGATACAATGAGCAGTTCTTC. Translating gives CASSQIAGYNEQFF.

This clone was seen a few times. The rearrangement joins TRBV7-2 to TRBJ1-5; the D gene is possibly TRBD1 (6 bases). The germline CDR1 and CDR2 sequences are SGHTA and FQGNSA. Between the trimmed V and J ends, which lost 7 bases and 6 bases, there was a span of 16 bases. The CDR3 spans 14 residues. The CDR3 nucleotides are TGTGCCAGCACCTTGGGGCAGGGGAGTCAGCCCCAGCATTTT. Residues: CASTLGQGSQPQHF.

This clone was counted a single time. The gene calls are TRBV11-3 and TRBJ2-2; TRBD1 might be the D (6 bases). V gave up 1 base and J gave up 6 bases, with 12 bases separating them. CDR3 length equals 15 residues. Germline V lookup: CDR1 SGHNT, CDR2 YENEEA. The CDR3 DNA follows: TGTGCCAGCAGCTTAGCGTCAGGGGTTTCCGGGGAGCTGTTTTTT. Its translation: CASSLASGVSGELFF.

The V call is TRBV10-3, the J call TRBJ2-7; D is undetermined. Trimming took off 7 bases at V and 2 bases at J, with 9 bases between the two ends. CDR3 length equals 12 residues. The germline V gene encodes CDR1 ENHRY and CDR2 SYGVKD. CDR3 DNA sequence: TGTGCCATCAAACCGGATACCTACGAGCAGTACTTC. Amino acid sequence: CAIKPDTYEQYF.

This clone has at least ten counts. This CDR3 reads CASSLELAAEAFF. CDR3 coding DNA: TGTGCCAGCAGCTTAGAGCTGGCTGCCGAAGCTTTCTTT. The chain links TRBV11-2 to TRBJ1-1; the D is unclear. This CDR3 spans 13 amino acids. Germline V lookup: CDR1 SGHAT, CDR2 FQNNGV. Between the trimmed V and J ends, which lost 0 bases and 8 bases, there was a span of 10 bases. Drawing the rest from reference TRBV11-2 and TRBJ1-1, the complete variable domain is EAGVAQSPRYKIIEKRQSVAFWCNPISGHATLYWYQQILGQGPKLLIQFQNNGVVDDSQLPKDRFSAERLKGVDSTLKIQPAKLEDSAVYLCASSLELAAEAFFGQGTRLTVV.

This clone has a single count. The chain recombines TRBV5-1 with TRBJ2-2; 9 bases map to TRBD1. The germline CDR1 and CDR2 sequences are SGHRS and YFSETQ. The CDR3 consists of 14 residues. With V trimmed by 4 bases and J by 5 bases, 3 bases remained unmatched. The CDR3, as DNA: TGCGCCAGCAGCCCGGGACAGGGTACCGGGGAGCTGTTTTTT. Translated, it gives CASSPGQGTGELFF.

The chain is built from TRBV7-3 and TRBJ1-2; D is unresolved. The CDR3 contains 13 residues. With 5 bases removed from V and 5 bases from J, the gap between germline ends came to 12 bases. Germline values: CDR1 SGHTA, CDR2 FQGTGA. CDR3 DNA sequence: TGTGCCAGCAGCCTGGGCCGGGATTATGGCTACACCTTC. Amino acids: CASSLGRDYGYTF.

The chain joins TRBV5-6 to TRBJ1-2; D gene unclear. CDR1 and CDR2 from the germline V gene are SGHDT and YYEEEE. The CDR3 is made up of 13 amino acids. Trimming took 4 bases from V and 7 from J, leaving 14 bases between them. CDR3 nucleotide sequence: TGTGCCAGCAGCGGGGTTGACGTTTCTGGCTACACCTTC. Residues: CASSGVDVSGYTF.

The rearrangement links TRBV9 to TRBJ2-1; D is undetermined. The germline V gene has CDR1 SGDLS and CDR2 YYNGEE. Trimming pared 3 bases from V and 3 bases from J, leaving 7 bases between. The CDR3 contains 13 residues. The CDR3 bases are TGTGCCAGCAGCGCCTACTTCTACAATGAGCAGTTCTTC. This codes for CASSAYFYNEQFF.

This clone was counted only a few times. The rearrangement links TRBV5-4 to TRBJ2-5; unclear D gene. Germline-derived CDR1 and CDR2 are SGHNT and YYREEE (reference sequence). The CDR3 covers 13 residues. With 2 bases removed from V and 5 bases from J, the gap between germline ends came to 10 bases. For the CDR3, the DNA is TGTGCCAGCAGCTTAACCCCTGGGGAGACCCAGTACTTC. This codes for CASSLTPGETQYF.